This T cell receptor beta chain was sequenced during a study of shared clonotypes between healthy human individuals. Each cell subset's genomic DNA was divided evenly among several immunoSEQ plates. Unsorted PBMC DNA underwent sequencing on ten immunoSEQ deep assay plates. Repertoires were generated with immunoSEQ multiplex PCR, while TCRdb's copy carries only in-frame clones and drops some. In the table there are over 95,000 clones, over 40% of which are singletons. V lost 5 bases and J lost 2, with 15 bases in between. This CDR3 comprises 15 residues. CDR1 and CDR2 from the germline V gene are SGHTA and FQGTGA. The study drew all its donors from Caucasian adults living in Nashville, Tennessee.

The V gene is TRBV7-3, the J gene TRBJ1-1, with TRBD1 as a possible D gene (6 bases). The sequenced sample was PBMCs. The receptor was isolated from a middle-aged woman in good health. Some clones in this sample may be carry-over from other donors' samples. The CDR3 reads CASSPGGAGNTEAFF. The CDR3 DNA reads TGTGCCAGCAGCCCTGGGGGGGCGGGTAACACTGAAGCTTTCTTT.